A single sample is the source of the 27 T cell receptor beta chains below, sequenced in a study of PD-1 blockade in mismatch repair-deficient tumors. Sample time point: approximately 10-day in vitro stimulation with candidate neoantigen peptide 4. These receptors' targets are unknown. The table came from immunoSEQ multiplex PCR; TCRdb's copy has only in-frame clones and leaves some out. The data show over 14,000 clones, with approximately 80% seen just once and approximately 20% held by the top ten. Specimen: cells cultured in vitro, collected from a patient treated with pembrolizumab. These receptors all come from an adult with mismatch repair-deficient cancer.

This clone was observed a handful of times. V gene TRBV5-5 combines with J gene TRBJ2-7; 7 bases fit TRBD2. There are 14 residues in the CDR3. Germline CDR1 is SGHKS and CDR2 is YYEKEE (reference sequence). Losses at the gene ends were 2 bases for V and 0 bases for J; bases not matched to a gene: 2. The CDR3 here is CASSLQRDSYEQYF. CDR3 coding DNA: TGTGCCAGCAGCTTACAGCGGGACTCCTACGAGCAGTACTTC. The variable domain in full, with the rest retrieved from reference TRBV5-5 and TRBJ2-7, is DAGVTQSPTHLIKTRGQQVTLRCSPISGHKSVSWYQQVLGQGPQFIFQYYEKEERGRGNFPDRFSARQFPNYSSELNVNALLLGDSALYLCASSLQRDSYEQYFGPGTRLTVT.

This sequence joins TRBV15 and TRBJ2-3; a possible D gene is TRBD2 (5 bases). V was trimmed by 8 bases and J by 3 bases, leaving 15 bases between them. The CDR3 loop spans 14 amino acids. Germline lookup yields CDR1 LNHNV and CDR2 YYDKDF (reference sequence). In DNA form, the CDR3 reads TGTGCCACCTCCGGCCTTGAGGGTACAGATACGCAGTATTTT. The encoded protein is CATSGLEGTDTQYF.

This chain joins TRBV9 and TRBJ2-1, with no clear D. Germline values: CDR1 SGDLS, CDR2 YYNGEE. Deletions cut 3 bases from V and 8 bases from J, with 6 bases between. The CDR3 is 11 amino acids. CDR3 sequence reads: CASSERDEQFF. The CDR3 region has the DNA TGTGCCAGCAGCGAACGGGATGAGCAGTTCTTC.

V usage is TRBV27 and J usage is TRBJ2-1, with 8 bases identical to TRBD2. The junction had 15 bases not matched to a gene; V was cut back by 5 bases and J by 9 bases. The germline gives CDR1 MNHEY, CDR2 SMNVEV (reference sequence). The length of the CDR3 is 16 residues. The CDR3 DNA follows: TGTGCCAGCAGTCGACCGGGGACTAGAATGGGGGTTGAGCAGTTCTTC. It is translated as CASSRPGTRMGVEQFF.

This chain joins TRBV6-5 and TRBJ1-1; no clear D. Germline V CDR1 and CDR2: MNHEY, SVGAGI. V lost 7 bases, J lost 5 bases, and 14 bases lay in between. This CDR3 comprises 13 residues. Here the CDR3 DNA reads TGTGCCAGCATCGCGCGTTTCGGGACTGAAGCTTTCTTT. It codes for CASIARFGTEAFF.

The CDR3 protein is CASSPFAGGNTGELFF. The CDR3 DNA reads TGCGCCAGCAGCCCTTTTGCGGGAGGGAACACCGGGGAGCTGTTTTTT. This chain uses TRBV5-1 with TRBJ2-2; TRBD2 agrees at 8 bases. The ends lost 4 bases at V and 1 base at J; junction bases unmatched: 6. CDR3 length: 16 amino acids. The germline gives CDR1 SGHRS, CDR2 YFSETQ.

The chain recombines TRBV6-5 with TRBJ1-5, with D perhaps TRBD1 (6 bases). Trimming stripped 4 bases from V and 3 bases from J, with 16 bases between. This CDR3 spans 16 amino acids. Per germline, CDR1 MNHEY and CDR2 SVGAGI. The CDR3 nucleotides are TGTGCCAGCAGTTCGGCCCTGACAGGAAACAATCAGCCCCAGCATTTT. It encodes CASSSALTGNNQPQHF.

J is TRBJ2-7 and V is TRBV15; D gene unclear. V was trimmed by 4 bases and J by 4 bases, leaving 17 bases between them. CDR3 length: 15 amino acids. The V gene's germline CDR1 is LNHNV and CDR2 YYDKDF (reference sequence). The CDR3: CATSTEMSTLYEQYF. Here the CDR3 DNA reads TGTGCCACCAGCACAGAGATGTCCACTTTATACGAGCAGTACTTC. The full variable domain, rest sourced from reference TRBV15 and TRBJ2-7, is DAMVIQNPRYQVTQFGKPVTLSCSQTLNHNVMYWYQQKSSQAPKLLFHYYDKDFNNEADTPDNFQSRRPNTSFCFLDIRSPGLGDTAMYLCATSTEMSTLYEQYFGPGTRLTVT.

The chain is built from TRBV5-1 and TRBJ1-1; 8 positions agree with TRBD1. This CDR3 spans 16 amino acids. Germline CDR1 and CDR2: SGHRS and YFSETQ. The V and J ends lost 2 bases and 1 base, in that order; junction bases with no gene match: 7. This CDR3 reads CASSLQTGDPNTEAFF. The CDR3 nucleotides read TGCGCCAGCAGCTTACAGACAGGGGATCCGAACACTGAAGCTTTCTTT.

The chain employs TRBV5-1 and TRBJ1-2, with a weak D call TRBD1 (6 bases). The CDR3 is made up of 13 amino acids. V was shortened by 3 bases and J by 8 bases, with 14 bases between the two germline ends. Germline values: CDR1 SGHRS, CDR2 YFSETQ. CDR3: CASSSQGYQGYTF. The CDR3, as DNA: TGCGCCAGCAGCTCCCAGGGGTATCAGGGCTACACCTTC. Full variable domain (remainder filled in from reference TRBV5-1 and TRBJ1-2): KAGVTQTPRYLIKTRGQQVTLSCSPISGHRSVSWYQQTPGQGLQFLFEYFSETQRNKGNFPGRFSGRQFSNSRSEMNVSTLELGDSALYLCASSSQGYQGYTFGSGTRLTVV.

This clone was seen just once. DNA for the CDR3: TGTGCCACCAGCAGAGCTCCGCTAGGCTCTGGGGCCAACGTCCTGACTTTC. Its translation is CATSRAPLGSGANVLTF. The chain links TRBV15 to TRBJ2-6; D is ambiguous. The CDR3 has 17 residues. V dropped 1 base and J dropped 0 bases, with 10 bases sitting between them. Germline V gene data show CDR1 as LNHNV and CDR2 as YYDKDF (reference sequence).

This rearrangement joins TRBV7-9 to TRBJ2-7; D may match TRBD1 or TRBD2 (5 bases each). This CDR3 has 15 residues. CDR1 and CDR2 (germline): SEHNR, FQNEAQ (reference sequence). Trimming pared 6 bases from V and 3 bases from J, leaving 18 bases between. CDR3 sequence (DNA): TGTGCCAGCAGATCGACCGGGACGGCGGGCTACGAGCAGTACTTC. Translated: CASRSTGTAGYEQYF.

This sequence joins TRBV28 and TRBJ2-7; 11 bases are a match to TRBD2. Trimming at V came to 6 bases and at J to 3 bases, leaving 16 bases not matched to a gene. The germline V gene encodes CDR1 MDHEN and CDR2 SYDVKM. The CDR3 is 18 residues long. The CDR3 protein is CASSPLGTSGFPLYEQYF. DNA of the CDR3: TGTGCCAGCAGCCCCCTGGGGACTAGCGGTTTTCCCCTCTACGAGCAGTACTTC.

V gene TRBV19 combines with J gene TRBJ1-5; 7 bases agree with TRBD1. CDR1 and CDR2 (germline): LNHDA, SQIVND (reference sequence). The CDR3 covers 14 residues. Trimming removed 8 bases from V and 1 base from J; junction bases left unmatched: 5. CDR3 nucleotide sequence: TGTGCCAGTCATCACAGGGGAAGCAATCAGCCCCAGCATTTT. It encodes CASHHRGSNQPQHF.

The CDR3 region is CASSLVGGNEQFF. The DNA for the CDR3 is TGCGCCAGCAGCCTCGTCGGGGGCAATGAGCAGTTCTTC. The chain combines TRBV5-1 with TRBJ2-1, with a possible D match to TRBD2 (6 bases). V gave up 4 bases and J gave up 6 bases, with 11 bases separating them. CDR1 SGHRS and CDR2 YFSETQ come from the germline V gene. The CDR3 runs 13 residues.

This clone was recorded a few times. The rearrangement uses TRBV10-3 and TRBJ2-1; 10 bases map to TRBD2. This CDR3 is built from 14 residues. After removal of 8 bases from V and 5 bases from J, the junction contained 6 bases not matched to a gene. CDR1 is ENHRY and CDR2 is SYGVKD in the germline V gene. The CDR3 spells CAIQREGNDNEQFF. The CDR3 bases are TGTGCCATCCAGCGGGAGGGGAATGACAATGAGCAGTTCTTC.

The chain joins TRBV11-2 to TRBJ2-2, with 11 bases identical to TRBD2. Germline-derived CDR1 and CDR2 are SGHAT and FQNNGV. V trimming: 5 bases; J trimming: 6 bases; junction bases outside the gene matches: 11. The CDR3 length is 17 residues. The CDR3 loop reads CASSPLAGGPLAGELFF. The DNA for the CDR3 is TGTGCCAGCAGCCCCTTAGCGGGAGGGCCTTTGGCCGGGGAGCTGTTTTTT.

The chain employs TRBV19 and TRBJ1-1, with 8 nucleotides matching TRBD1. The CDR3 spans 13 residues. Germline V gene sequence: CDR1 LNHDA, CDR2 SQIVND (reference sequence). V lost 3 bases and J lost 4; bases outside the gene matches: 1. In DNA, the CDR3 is TGTGCCAGTAGTATTGACAGGGGCACTGAAGCTTTCTTT. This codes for CASSIDRGTEAFF.

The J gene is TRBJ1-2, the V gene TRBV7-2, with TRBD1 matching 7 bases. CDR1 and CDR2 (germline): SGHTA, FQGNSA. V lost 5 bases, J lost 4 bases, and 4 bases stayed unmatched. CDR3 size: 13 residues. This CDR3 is CASSQTGSYGYTF. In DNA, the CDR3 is TGTGCCAGCAGCCAGACAGGGAGCTATGGCTACACCTTC.

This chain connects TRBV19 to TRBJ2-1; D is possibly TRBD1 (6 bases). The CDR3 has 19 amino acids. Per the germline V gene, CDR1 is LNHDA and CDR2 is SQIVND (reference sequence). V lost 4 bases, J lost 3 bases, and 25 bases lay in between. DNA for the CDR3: TGTGCCAGTAGTAAAGGGACAAGGCTGGGGGTTTCAGACTACAATGAGCAGTTCTTC. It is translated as CASSKGTRLGVSDYNEQFF.

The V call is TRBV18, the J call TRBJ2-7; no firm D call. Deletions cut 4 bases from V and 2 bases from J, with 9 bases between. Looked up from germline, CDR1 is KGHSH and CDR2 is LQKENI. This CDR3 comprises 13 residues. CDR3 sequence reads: CASSRTDPYEQYF. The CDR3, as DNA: TGTGCCAGCTCACGGACGGATCCCTACGAGCAGTACTTC.

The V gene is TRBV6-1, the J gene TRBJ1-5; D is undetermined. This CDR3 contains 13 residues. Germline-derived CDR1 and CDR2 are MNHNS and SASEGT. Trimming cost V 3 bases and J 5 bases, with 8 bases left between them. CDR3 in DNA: TGTGCCAGCAGTGAGTCTTGGGATCAGCCCCAGCATTTT. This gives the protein CASSESWDQPQHF.

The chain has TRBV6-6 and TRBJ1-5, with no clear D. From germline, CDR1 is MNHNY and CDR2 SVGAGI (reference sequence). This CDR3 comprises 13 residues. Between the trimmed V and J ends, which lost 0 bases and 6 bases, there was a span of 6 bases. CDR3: CASSYSKSQPQHF. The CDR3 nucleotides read TGTGCCAGCAGTTACTCGAAATCTCAGCCCCAGCATTTT.

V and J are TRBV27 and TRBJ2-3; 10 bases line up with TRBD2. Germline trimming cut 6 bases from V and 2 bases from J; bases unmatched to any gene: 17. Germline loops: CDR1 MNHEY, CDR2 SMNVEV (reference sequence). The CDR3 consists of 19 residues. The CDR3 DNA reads TGTGCCAGCAGGCCGGGGTGGGGAGGACTAGCGGATCTCACAGATACGCAGTATTTT. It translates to CASRPGWGGLADLTDTQYF.

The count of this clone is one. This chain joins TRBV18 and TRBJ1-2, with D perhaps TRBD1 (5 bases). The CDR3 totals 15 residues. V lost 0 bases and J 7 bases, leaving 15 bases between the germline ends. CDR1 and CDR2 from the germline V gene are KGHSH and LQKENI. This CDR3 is CASSPPSGGSSGYTF. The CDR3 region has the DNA TGTGCCAGCTCACCACCGTCGGGGGGATCAAGTGGCTACACCTTC.

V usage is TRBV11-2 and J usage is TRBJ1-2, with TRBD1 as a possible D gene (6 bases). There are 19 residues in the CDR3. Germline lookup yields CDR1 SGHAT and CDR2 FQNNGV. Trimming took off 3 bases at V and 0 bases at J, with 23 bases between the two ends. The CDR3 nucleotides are TGTGCCAGCAGCTTCTTTGGCTTTCGACAGGACGAAGCTAACTATGGCTACACCTTC. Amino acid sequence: CASSFFGFRQDEANYGYTF. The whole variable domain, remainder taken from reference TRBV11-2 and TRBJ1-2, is EAGVAQSPRYKIIEKRQSVAFWCNPISGHATLYWYQQILGQGPKLLIQFQNNGVVDDSQLPKDRFSAERLKGVDSTLKIQPAKLEDSAVYLCASSFFGFRQDEANYGYTFGSGTRLTVV.

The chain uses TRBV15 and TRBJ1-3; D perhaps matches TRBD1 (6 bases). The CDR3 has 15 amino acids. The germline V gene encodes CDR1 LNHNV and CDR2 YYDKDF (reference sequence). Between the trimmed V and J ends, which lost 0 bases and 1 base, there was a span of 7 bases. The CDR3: CATSRDRGSGNTIYF. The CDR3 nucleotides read TGTGCCACCAGCAGAGACAGGGGTTCTGGAAACACCATATATTTT.